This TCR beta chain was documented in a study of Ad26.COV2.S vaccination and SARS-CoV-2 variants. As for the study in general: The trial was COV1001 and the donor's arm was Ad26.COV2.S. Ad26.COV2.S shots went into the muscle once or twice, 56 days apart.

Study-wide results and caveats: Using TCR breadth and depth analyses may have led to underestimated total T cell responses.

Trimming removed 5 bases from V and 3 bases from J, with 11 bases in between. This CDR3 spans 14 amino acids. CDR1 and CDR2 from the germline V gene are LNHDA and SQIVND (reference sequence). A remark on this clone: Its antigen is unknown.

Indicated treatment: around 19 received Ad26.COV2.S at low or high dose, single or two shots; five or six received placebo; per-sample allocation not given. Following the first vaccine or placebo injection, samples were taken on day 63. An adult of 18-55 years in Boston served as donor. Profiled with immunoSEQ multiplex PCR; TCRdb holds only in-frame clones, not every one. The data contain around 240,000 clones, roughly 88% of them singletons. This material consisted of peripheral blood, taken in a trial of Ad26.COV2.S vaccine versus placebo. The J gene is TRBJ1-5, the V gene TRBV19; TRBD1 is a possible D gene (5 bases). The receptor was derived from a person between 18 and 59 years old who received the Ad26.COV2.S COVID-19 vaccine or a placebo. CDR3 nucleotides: TGTGCCAGTAGTCCGCAGGGCGACAATCAGCCCCAGCATTTT. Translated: CASSPQGDNQPQHF.